This T cell receptor (beta chain) comes out of a study of shared clonotypes between healthy human individuals. On the study more broadly: Aged between 18 and 49, the donors were a couple of women and three men.

This CDR3 comprises 14 residues. J was trimmed by 1 base and V by 6 bases; bases with no gene match: 6. Germline V gene sequence: CDR1 LNHDA, CDR2 SQIVND (reference sequence). Here immunoSEQ multiplex PCR was the method, and the copy in TCRdb shows in-frame clones only, minus some. The sample lists roughly 2.2 million clones; about nine tenths were seen once. Donors had no recently reported acute infections or vaccinations and were HIV-negative. The sample consisted of naive CD4+ T cells from PBMCs. Specified subset: CD45RA+ positively selected. This sequence was found in a man aged 18 to 30 in good health. Some clones in this sample may be carry-over from other donors' samples. The rearrangement uses TRBV19 and TRBJ2-7; TRBD2 agrees at 7 bases. CDR3 region: CASRRTSESYEQYF. CDR3 sequence (DNA): TGTGCCAGTAGACGCACTAGCGAATCCTACGAGCAGTACTTC. Variable domain in full (rest from reference TRBV19 and TRBJ2-7): DGGITQSPKYLFRKEGQNVTLSCEQNLNHDAMYWYRQDPGQGLRLIYYSQIVNDFQKGDIAEGYSVSREKKESFPLTVTSAQKNPTAFYLCASRRTSESYEQYFGPGTRLTVT.